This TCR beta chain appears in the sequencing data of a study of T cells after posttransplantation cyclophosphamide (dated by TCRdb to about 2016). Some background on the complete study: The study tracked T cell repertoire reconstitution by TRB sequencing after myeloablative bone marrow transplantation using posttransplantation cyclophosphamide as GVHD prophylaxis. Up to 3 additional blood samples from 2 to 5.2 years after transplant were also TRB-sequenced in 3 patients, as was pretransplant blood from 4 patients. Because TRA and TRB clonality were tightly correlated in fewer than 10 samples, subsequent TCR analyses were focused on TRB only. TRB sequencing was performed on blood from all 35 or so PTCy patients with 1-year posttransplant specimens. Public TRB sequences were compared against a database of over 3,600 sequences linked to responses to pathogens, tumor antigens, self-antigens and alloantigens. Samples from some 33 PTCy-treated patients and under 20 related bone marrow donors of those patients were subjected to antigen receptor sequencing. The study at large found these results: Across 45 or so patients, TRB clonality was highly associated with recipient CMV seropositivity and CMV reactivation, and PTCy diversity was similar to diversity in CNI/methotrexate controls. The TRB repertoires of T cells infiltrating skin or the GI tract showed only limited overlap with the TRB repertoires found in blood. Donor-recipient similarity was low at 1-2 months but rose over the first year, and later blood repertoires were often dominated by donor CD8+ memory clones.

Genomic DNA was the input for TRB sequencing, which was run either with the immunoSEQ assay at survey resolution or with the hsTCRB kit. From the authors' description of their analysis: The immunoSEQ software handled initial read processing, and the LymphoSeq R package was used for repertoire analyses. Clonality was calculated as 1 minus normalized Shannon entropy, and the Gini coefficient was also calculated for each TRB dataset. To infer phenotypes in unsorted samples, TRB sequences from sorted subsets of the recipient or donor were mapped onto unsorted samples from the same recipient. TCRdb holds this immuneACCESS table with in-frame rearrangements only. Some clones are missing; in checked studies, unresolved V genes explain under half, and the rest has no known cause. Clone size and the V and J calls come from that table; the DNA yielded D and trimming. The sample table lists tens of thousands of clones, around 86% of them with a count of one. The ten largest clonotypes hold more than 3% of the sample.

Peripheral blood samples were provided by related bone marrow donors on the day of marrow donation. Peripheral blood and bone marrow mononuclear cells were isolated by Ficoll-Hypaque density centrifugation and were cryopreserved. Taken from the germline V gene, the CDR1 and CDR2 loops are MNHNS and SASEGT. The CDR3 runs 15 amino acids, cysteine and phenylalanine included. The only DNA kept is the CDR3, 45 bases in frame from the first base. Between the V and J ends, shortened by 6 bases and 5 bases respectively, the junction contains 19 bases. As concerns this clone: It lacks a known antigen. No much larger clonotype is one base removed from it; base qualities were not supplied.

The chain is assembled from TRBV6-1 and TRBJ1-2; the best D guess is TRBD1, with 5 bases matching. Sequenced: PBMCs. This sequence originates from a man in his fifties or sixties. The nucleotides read TGTGCCAGCAGAATAGGGTTGACAGAAATTTATGGCTACACCTTC. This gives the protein CASRIGLTEIYGYTF.